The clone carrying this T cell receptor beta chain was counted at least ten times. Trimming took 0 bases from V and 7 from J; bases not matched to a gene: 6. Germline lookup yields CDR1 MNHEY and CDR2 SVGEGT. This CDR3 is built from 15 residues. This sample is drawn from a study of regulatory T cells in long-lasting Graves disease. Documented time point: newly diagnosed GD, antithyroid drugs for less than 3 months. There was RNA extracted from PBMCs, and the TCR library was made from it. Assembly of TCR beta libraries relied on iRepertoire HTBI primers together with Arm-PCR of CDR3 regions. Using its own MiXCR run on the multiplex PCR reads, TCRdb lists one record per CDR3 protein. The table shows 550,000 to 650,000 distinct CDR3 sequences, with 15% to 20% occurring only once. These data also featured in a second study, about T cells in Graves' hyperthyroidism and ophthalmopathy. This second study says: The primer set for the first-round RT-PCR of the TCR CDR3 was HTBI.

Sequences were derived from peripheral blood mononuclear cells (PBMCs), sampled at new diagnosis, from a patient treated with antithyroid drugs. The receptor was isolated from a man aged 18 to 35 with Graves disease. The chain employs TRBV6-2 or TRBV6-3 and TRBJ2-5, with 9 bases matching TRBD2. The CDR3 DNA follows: TGTGCCAGCAGTTACTCGAGCGGGAGGCTCGGGACCCAGTACTTC. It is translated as CASSYSSGRLGTQYF.